The clone carrying this T cell receptor (beta chain) was observed once. Its antigen is currently unknown. This entry comes from a study of shared clonotypes between healthy human individuals. Study-level findings and limits: Expectations were that clonotype sharing among donors would be affected by sequencing depth.

Germline V lookup: CDR1 LNHDA, CDR2 SQIVND (reference sequence). V dropped 3 bases and J dropped 6; count of bases not matched to a gene: 6. CDR3 length: 15 amino acids. Researchers ran the assay at a deep level. Sorted-subset replicate PCRs used about 190 ng of genomic DNA. This amount corresponded to approximately 30,000 T cell genomes. Assay: immunoSEQ multiplex PCR; the TCRdb copy retains only in-frame clones and omits some. The sample holds 2 million to 2.5 million clones; approximately 93% are singletons and the top ten take about 0.37%. CD4+ cells yielded CD45RA+ naive and CD45RA-negative memory subsets.

Source material: naive CD4+ T cells from PBMCs. As for subset: CD45RA+ positively selected. The source of this sequence is a man younger than 35 in good health. Some clones in this sample may be carry-over from other donors' samples. This chain connects TRBV19 to TRBJ2-1; 9 bases line up with TRBD2. The CDR3 DNA is TGTGCCAGTAGTATCTTGCTAGCGGGAATCAATGAGCAGTTCTTC. Translating gives CASSILLAGINEQFF.